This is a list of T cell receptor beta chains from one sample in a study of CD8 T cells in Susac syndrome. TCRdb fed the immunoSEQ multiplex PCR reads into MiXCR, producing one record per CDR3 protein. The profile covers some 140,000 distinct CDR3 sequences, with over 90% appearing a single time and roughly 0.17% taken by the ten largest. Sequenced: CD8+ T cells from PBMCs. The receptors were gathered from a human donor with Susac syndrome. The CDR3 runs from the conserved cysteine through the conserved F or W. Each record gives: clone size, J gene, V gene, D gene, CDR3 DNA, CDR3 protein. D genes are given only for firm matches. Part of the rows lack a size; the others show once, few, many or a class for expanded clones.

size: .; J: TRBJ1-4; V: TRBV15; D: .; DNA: TGTGCCACCGGGGGGCGCCGTGAAAAACTGTTTTTT; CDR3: CATGGRREKLFF
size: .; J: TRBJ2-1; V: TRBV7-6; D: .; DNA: TGTGCCAGCGTCAGGGGCGCCTCGAATGAGCAGTTCTTC; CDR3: CASVRGASNEQFF
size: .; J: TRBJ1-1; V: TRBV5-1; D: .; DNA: TGCGCCAGCAGCATACCGGGAGGGTGGAACACTGAAGCTTTCTTT; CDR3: CASSIPGGWNTEAFF
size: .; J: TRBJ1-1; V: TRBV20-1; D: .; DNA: TGCAGTGCTAGAGACGGATCTACTGAAGCTTTCTTT; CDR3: CSARDGSTEAFF
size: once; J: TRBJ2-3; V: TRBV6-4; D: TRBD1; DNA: TGTGCCAGCAGCGAGGGACAGGGCACAGATACGCAGTATTTT; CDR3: CASSEGQGTDTQYF
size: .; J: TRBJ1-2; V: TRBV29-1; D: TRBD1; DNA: TGCAGCGTCGGAGGGTACGGGACAGGGGTGGACTATGGCTACACCTTC; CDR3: CSVGGYGTGVDYGYTF
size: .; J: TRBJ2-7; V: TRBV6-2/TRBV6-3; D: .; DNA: TGTGCCAGCAGTTACCTACGGGACTCAGGATTCGGATACGAGCAGTACTTC; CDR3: CASSYLRDSGFGYEQYF
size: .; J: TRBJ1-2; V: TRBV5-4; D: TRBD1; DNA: TGTGCCAGCAGCCGGACAGGGGACGATGGCTACACCTTC; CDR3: CASSRTGDDGYTF
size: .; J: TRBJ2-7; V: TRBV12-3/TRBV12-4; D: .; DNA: TGTGCCAGCAGTCCCCGGGTGGGAGGAGGCGAGCAGTACTTC; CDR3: CASSPRVGGGEQYF
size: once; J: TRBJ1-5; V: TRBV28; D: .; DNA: TGTGCCACTGCAGGATGGGGTAGCAATCAGCCCCAGCATTTT; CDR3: CATAGWGSNQPQHF
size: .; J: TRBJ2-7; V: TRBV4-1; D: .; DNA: TGCGCCAGCAGCCAAGCTGAGGGCTCCTACGAGCAGTACTTC; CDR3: CASSQAEGSYEQYF
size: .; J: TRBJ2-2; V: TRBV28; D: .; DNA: TGTGCCAGCGAGGTTTGGGGGAACACCGGGGAGCTGTTTTTT; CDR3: CASEVWGNTGELFF
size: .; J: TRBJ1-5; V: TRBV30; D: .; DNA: TGTGCCTGGAACTTGGGGAGCGGTCAGCCCCAGCATTTT; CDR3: CAWNLGSGQPQHF
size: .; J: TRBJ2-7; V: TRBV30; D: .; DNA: TGTGCCTGGTCAGGGGCCCTTCAGTACTTC; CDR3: CAWSGALQYF
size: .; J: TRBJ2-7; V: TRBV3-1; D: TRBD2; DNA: TGTGCCAGCAGCCCGGCACGGGACTACTCCTACGAGCAGTACTTC; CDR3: CASSPARDYSYEQYF
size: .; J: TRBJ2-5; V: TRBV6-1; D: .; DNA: TGTGCCAGCAGTGAATGGGGACTGGCCCAGTACTTC; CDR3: CASSEWGLAQYF
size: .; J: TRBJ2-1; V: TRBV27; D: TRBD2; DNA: TGTGCCAGCAGTTTCGGACTAGCGGGAGCTAATGAGCAGTTCTTC; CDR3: CASSFGLAGANEQFF
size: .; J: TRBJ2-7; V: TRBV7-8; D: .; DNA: TGTGCCAGCAGCACGCAGGGAGAGCAGTACTTC; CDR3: CASSTQGEQYF
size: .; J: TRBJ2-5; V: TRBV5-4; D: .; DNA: TGTGCCAGCGGGAGAGGGGACCAAGAGACCCAGTACTTC; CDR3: CASGRGDQETQYF
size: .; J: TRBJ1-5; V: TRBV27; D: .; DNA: TGTGCCAGCAGTTTGCGTCAGGTGAATCAGCCCCAGCATTTT; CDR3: CASSLRQVNQPQHF
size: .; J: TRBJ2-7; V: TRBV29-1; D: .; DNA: TGCAGCGTGGGGGCCTACGAGCAGTACTTC; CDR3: CSVGAYEQYF
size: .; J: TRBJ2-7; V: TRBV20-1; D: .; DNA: TGCAGTGCTAGAGATGACTACTCCTACGAGCAGTACTTC; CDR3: CSARDDYSYEQYF
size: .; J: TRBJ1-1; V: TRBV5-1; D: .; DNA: TGCGCCAGCAGCTTTGTTGGGCGGGGGGTCACTGAAGCTTTCTTT; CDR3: CASSFVGRGVTEAFF
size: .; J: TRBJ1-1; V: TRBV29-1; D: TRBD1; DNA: TGCAGCGTTGCCCCTGAGACAGGGGGGGGGACTGAAGCTTTCTTT; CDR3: CSVAPETGGGTEAFF
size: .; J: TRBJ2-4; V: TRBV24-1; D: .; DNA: TGTGCCACCAGTGGTCGGAGTAGAGACTTAGCCAAAAACATTCAGTACTTC; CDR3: CATSGRSRDLAKNIQYF
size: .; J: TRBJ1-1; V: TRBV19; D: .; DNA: TGTGCCAGTAGTTTAACAGGGCGTATGAACACTGAAGCTTTCTTT; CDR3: CASSLTGRMNTEAFF
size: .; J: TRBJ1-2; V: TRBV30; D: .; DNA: TGTGCCTGGAGTGCTAGGTGGGGGCGCATTCCCTATGGCTACACCTTC; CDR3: CAWSARWGRIPYGYTF
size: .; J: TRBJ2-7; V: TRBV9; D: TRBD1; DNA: TGTGCCAGCAGCCCAACCGGGACAGGGGGCTACGAGCAGTACTTC; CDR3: CASSPTGTGGYEQYF
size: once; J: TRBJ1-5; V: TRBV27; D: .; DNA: TGTGCCAGCAGTATGGGGAGGGATCAGCCCCAGCATTTT; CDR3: CASSMGRDQPQHF
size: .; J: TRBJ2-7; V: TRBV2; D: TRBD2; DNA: TGTGCCAGCAGCGATAGCGGGAGGGCCCTTAACTACGAGCAGTACTTC; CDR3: CASSDSGRALNYEQYF
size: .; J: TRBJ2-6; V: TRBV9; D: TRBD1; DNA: TGTGCCAGCAGCGTAGGGGGGACAGGGGGCGCTGGGGCCAACGTCCTGACTTTC; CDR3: CASSVGGTGGAGANVLTF
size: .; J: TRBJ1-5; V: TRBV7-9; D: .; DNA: TGTGCCAGCAGCGGGGGTGGTCAGCCCCAGCATTTT; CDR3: CASSGGGQPQHF
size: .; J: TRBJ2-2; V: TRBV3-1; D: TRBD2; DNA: TGTGCCAGCAGCCCTCTCGGGACTAGCGGGAGTGACACCGGGGAGCTGTTTTTT; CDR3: CASSPLGTSGSDTGELFF
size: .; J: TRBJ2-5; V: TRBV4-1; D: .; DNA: TGCGCCAGCAGCCAAGAAACGGCCGAGGGGGACCGCGGATGGGAGACCCAGTACTTC; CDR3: CASSQETAEGDRGWETQYF
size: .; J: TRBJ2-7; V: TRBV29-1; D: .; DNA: TGCAGCGTTGAAGATCCGGCGGGCGATCCTGGGGCTATCAGCGAGCAGTACTTC; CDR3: CSVEDPAGDPGAISEQYF
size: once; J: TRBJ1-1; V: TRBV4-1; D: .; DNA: TGCGCCAGCAGCCAAGACAGGGACTACACTGAAGCTTTCTTT; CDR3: CASSQDRDYTEAFF
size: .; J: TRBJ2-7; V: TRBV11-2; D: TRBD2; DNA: TGTGCCAGCAACACCGGGGGGATGCAGGAGCAGTACTTC; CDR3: CASNTGGMQEQYF
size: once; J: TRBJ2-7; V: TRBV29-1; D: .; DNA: TGCAGCGTTGGGACTACCTGGGAGCAGTACTTC; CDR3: CSVGTTWEQYF
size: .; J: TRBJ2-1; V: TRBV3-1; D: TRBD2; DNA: TGTGCCAGCAGCCAAGGAGGACTAGCGGGAGACGAAAATGAGCAGTTCTTC; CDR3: CASSQGGLAGDENEQFF
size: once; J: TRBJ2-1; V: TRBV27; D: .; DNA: TGTGCCAGCAGTTTTAATGCCTACAATGAGCAGTTCTTC; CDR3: CASSFNAYNEQFF
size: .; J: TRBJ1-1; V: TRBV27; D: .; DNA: TGTGCCAGCAGTCCCCGGGACGGGATTGAAGCTTTCTTT; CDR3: CASSPRDGIEAFF
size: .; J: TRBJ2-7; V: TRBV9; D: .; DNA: TGTGCCAGCAGCGAGTACTACGAGCAGTACTTC; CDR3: CASSEYYEQYF
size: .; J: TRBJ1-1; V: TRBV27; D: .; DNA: TGTGCCAGCAGTTTAGTGGGATACACTGAAGCTTTCTTT; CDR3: CASSLVGYTEAFF
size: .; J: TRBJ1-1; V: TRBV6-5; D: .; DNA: TGTGCCAGCAGCACCGTCGGGGGAGCAGCTTTCTTT; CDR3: CASSTVGGAAFF
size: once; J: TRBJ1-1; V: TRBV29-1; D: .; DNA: TGCAGCGTTGGAGGGGGGTTCGGCACTGAAGCTTTCTTT; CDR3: CSVGGGFGTEAFF
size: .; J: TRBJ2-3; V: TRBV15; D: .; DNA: TGTGCCACCAGCCAAAGAGCAGATACGCAGTATTTT; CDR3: CATSQRADTQYF
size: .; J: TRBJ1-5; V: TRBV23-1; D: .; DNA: TGCGCCAGCAGTCAACGGATTCGGCCCCAGCATTTT; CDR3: CASSQRIRPQHF
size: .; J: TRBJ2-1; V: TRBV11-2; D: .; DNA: TGTGCCAGCAGCCGCGGTTGGGGCAATGAGCAGTTCTTC; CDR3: CASSRGWGNEQFF